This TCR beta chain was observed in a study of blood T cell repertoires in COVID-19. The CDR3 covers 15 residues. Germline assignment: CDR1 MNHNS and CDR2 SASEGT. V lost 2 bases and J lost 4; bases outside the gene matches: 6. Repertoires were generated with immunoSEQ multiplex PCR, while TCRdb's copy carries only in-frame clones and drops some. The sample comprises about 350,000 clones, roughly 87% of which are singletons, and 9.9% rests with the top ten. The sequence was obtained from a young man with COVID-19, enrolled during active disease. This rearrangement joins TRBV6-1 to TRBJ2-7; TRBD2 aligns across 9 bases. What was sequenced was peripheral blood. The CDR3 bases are TGTGCCAGCAGTGAATTAAGCGGGAGGCCGTACGAGCAGTACTTC. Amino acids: CASSELSGRPYEQYF.